This T cell receptor beta chain was observed in a study of shared clonotypes between healthy human individuals. Repertoires were generated with immunoSEQ multiplex PCR, while TCRdb's copy carries only in-frame clones and drops some. This table holds more than 2 million clones, more than 90% found once. General study findings and limits: Shared across a few donors were 4% to 6% of the naive CD4 clonotypes. Researchers found naive subsets generally carried larger estimated richness than memory subsets. The low donor count limited represented genetic and exposure-history diversity.

This CDR3 comprises 13 residues. The ends were cut back, 10 bases at V and 5 bases at J, with 17 bases in the middle. Per germline, CDR1 MNHEY and CDR2 SVGAGI. Concerning this clone: Its matching antigen is unknown.

The TCR comes from a man between 18 and 29 years old in good health. J is TRBJ1-1 and V is TRBV6-5; a possible D gene is TRBD1 (5 bases). Sequenced input: naive CD4+ T cells sorted from blood. Stated subset: CD45RA+ positively selected. CDR3 sequence (DNA): TGTGCCACTACGCCTCAGGGAAGGACTGAAGCTTTCTTT. Translated, it gives CATTPQGRTEAFF.